The clone carrying this T cell receptor beta chain was seen ten or more times. Its antigen is not identified. RNA transcripts served as the template for amplifying TCR beta CDR3 regions. HTBI primers were used for first-round RT-PCR of the TCR CDR3. TCRdb re-derived calls from the multiplex PCR reads in MiXCR, one entry per CDR3 protein. The sample includes around 690,000 distinct CDR3 sequences, 17% of them seen just once. The data stem from a study of T cells in Graves' hyperthyroidism and ophthalmopathy. Notes on the study in general: In blood, most of the thyroid clonotypes expanded above 0.001 were also present.

The CDR3 has 15 amino acids. The germline V gene has CDR1 SNHLY and CDR2 FYNNEI. The V end was cut by 8 bases, the J end by 0 bases, with 11 bases between. This sequence was found in a man aged 45 to 65 with Graves' hyperthyroidism. Sample: blood. The V and J genes are TRBV2 and TRBJ2-6; a weak D match, TRBD1 (5 bases). CDR3 in amino acids: CASLPGNSGANVLTF. DNA for the CDR3: TGTGCCAGCCTCCCAGGGAACTCTGGGGCCAACGTCCTGACTTTC.